Shown below are 25 T cell receptor beta chains from a single sample sequenced in a study of blood T cells in healthy people across ages (dated by TCRdb to about 2015). Libraries were built with 5' RACE. Reads for this sample came from an Illumina HiSeq 2500. A second roughly 7 to 11 cycle PCR used a sample-barcoded 5' primer and a J-beta primer mix. The public reads were reanalyzed by TCRdb: fastp trimming at Q25, MiXCR alignment, in-frame beta chains only. Every entry covers one CDR3 protein and lists the most common genes and DNA from its rows. The sample records some 760,000 distinct CDR3 sequences, about 25% of which are singletons. The ten most abundant clones make up 9.4% of the sample. The sample was also reused in another study, on T cells of mothers and their children.

Sequencing was done on a sample of blood. Receptors originate from a boy aged 5-17 years in good health.

This clonotype showed up just once. The chain joins TRBV5-6 to TRBJ2-7; perhaps TRBD2 as D (5 bases). V was trimmed by 2 bases and J by 0 bases, leaving 9 bases between them. In germline, CDR1 is SGHDT, CDR2 YYEEEE. The length of the CDR3 is 14 residues. DNA of the CDR3: TGTGCCAGCAGCTTAACACTAGACTCCTACGAGCAGTACTTC. Translated: CASSLTLDSYEQYF.

There are a few counts of this clonotype. This rearrangement joins TRBV25-1 to TRBJ2-5; a weak D match, TRBD1 (6 bases). Germline CDR1 is MGHDK and CDR2 is SYGVNS. V lost 6 bases, J lost 4 bases, and 24 bases lay in between. CDR3 length: 17 residues. CDR3 DNA: TGTGCCAGCAGCCAACAAATCCGGGACACCCGCGGAGAGACCCAGTACTTC. Amino acids: CASSQQIRDTRGETQYF.

This chain links TRBV20-1 with TRBJ2-7; D remains unclear. Trimming took 1 base from V and 3 from J, leaving 13 bases between them. Germline V gene lookup returns CDR1 DFQATT and CDR2 SNEGSKA (reference sequence). CDR3 length: 14 amino acids. As DNA, the CDR3 is TGCAGTGCTAGAGTTTTGACGACCAACTACGAGCAGTACTTC. It is translated as CSARVLTTNYEQYF.

The rearrangement links TRBV2 to TRBJ2-7, with 7 bases aligning to TRBD2. This CDR3 has 15 amino acids. The ends lost 2 bases at V and 7 bases at J; junction bases unmatched: 11. Per germline, CDR1 SNHLY and CDR2 FYNNEI. The CDR3 bases are TGTGCCAGCAGTGAAACCGGGACTACAAACAATGAGCAGTACTTC. Its translation: CASSETGTTNNEQYF.

This rearrangement joins TRBV4-1 to TRBJ1-2, with D unclear. Germline CDR1 is MGHRA and CDR2 is YSYEKL. Trimming shortened V by 4 bases and J by 3 bases, and 12 bases separated the two germline ends. The CDR3 is 14 residues long. CDR3 sequence reads: CASSLSFGDYGYTF. DNA of the CDR3: TGCGCCAGCAGCCTCTCTTTTGGTGACTATGGCTACACCTTC.

This clonotype came up a few times. This chain uses TRBV9 with TRBJ2-3; the D gene could be TRBD1 or TRBD2 (6 bases each). The CDR3 consists of 14 residues. The V and J ends lost 3 bases and 2 bases respectively, with 10 bases between them. Germline V lookup: CDR1 SGDLS, CDR2 YYNGEE. This CDR3 reads CASSEGGDTDTQYF. The CDR3, as DNA: TGTGCCAGCAGCGAGGGGGGAGACACAGATACGCAGTATTTT.

The table lists this clonotype with a few counts. A junction boundary mismatches the germline segment, possibly from a read error. The V call is TRBV12-3 or TRBV12-4, the J call TRBJ2-4, with TRBD1 matching over 7 bases. CDR3 size: 14 residues. The CDR3 region has the DNA TGTGCCAGCCAACCGACAGGGAACAAAAACATTCAGTGCTTC. Translating it yields CASQPTGNKNIQCF.

V gene TRBV7-2 combines with J gene TRBJ2-3; the match to TRBD1 covers 7 bases. The J segment lost 2 bases and the V segment lost 3 bases, leaving 2 bases of the junction unmatched. This CDR3 has 14 residues. Germline-derived CDR1 and CDR2 are SGHTA and FQGNSA. The CDR3 bases are TGTGCCAGCAGCTTGGACAGGACCACAGATACGCAGTATTTT. Translation: CASSLDRTTDTQYF.

V gene TRBV14 combines with J gene TRBJ2-7; D unresolved. CDR1 SGHDN and CDR2 FVKESK come from the germline V gene. V was shortened by 0 bases and J by 6 bases, with 9 bases between the two germline ends. The CDR3 length is 13 residues. The CDR3 bases are TGTGCCAGCAGCCAAGACCCAGATGGCGAGCAGTACTTC. Its protein is CASSQDPDGEQYF.

This chain's CDR3 is CASSLGQGHEKLFF. In DNA form, the CDR3 reads TGTGCCAGCAGCTTAGGACAGGGGCATGAAAAACTGTTTTTT. The V call is TRBV13, the J call TRBJ1-4; the match to TRBD1 covers 7 bases. CDR1 and CDR2 (germline): PRHDT, FYEKMQ (reference sequence). The junction had 1 base not matched to a gene; V was cut back by 0 bases and J by 6 bases. The CDR3 has 14 amino acids.

This clonotype showed up just a few times. V usage is TRBV25-1 and J usage is TRBJ2-1; no firm D call. From germline, CDR1 is MGHDK and CDR2 SYGVNS. Trimming took 8 bases from V and 0 from J, leaving 11 bases between them. The CDR3 has 14 amino acids. CDR3 in DNA: TGTGCCAGCGGTTATATAAGCTCCTACAATGAGCAGTTCTTC. Its translation: CASGYISSYNEQFF.

The J gene is TRBJ2-5, the V gene TRBV6-1, with 12 positions matching TRBD2. Germline trimming cut 0 bases from V and 2 bases from J; bases unmatched to any gene: 1. The germline gives CDR1 MNHNS, CDR2 SASEGT. The CDR3 extends over 16 amino acids. The CDR3 coding sequence is TGTGCCAGCAGTGAAGCGCTAGCGGGGGGGCAAGAGACCCAGTACTTC. It specifies CASSEALAGGQETQYF.

This clonotype came up a few times. The V and J genes are TRBV5-1 and TRBJ2-5, with TRBD2 matching over 7 bases. Unmatched junction bases numbered 10, after V lost 4 bases and J lost 1 base. This CDR3 has 16 residues. Germline CDR1 and CDR2: SGHRS and YFSETQ. The CDR3 bases are TGCGCCAGCAGCCTACGGACTAGTAATCTCCAAGAGACCCAGTACTTC. Translated, it gives CASSLRTSNLQETQYF.

This chain links TRBV6-2 or TRBV6-3 with TRBJ2-3; 10 positions match TRBD2. The CDR3 totals 16 residues. V was pared by 6 bases and J by 1 base, with 7 bases of the junction left unmatched. CDR1 is MNHEY, CDR2 SVGEGT, per germline. The DNA for the CDR3 is TGTGCCAGCAGCTCGGGACTAGCGATGGGCACAGATACGCAGTATTTT. This translates into CASSSGLAMGTDTQYF.

J is TRBJ2-1 and V is TRBV2; TRBD1 agrees at 10 bases. The CDR3 has 14 amino acids. Germline-derived CDR1 and CDR2 are SNHLY and FYNNEI. The J segment lost 4 bases and the V segment lost 6 bases, leaving 3 bases of the junction unmatched. CDR3 DNA: TGTGCCAGCAGGGGACAGGGGCTTTACAATGAGCAGTTCTTC. Protein product: CASRGQGLYNEQFF. The variable domain in full, completed from reference TRBV2 and TRBJ2-1, reads EPEVTQTPSHQVTQMGQEVILRCVPISNHLYFYWYRQILGQKVEFLVSFYNNEISEKSEIFDDQFSVERPDGSNFTLKIRSTKLEDSAMYFCASRGQGLYNEQFFGPGTRLTVL.

This clonotype appeared a single time. This chain joins TRBV11-2 and TRBJ2-7; 7 nucleotides match TRBD2. The CDR3 runs 14 residues. With V trimmed by 5 bases and J by 5 bases, 9 bases remained unmatched. The germline V gene encodes CDR1 SGHAT and CDR2 FQNNGV. The CDR3 region has the DNA TGTGCCAGCAGCGAGCCTGGGACTAACCACGAGCAGTACTTC. This encodes CASSEPGTNHEQYF.

This clonotype showed up just a few times. Mismatch with germline at one junction end may stem from a read error. The chain recombines TRBV4-1 with TRBJ2-1; perhaps TRBD2 as D (6 bases). The J call may be in error: the DNA end matches TRBJ2-5 better. This CDR3 is 14 amino acids long. Per germline, CDR1 MGHRA and CDR2 YSYEKL. CDR3 sequence: CASSQVSSEETQYF. DNA for the CDR3: TGCGCCAGCAGTCAAGTTTCTAGCGAAGAGACCCAGTACTTC.

The chain recombines TRBV29-1 with TRBJ2-7; the match to TRBD1 covers 10 bases. The CDR3 has 14 residues. The germline gives CDR1 SQVTM, CDR2 ANQGSEA. V was pared by 6 bases and J by 0 bases, with 5 bases of the junction left unmatched. CDR3 sequence reads: CSVRGTGVSYEQYF. CDR3 DNA: TGCAGCGTCCGAGGGACAGGGGTCTCCTACGAGCAGTACTTC.

V and J are TRBV25-1 and TRBJ2-2, with D possibly called TRBD1 or TRBD2 (5 bases each). V lost 1 base, J lost 4 bases, and 13 bases lay in between. CDR3 size: 16 residues. The germline V gene encodes CDR1 MGHDK and CDR2 SYGVNS. CDR3 loop: CASSEWGSISTGELFF. In nucleotides, the CDR3 is TGTGCCAGCAGTGAATGGGGGTCTATCAGCACCGGGGAGCTGTTTTTT.

This clonotype was picked up a small number of times. V and J are TRBV6-2 or TRBV6-3 and TRBJ2-5; TRBD2 aligns across 13 bases. The J call may be in error: the DNA end matches TRBJ2-7 better. Germline V gives CDR1 MNHEY, CDR2 SVGEGT. The CDR3 spans 15 residues. The CDR3 loop reads CASTKGLAGTYEQYF. In DNA form, the CDR3 reads TGTGCCAGCACCAAGGGACTAGCGGGGACCTACGAGCAGTACTTC.

This clonotype was seen more than once but under ten times. V gene TRBV2 combines with J gene TRBJ2-1; possible D gene TRBD2, 5 bases. This CDR3 comprises 13 residues. The V and J ends lost 5 bases and 15 bases respectively, with 20 bases between them. The germline CDR1 and CDR2 sequences are SNHLY and FYNNEI. CDR3 nucleotide sequence: TGTGCCAGCAGTTCTGTTGCGGTGAACGCGGGGTTCTTC. Translation: CASSSVAVNAGFF.

Details on this clonotype: A read error is possible here, since a much larger clone lies one base away. The chain couples TRBV10-3 to TRBJ2-5, with D possibly matching TRBD2 (6 bases). The germline gives CDR1 ENHRY, CDR2 SYGVKD. The CDR3 is 12 residues long. V was shortened by 6 bases and J by 9 bases, with 14 bases between the two germline ends. The CDR3 sequence is CAIRGGGEAQYF. DNA for the CDR3: TGTGCCATCAGAGGAGGAGGGGAGGCCCAGTACTTC.

This clonotype was seen more than once but under ten times. The rearrangement uses TRBV6-2 or TRBV6-3 and TRBJ2-5, with unresolved D. The end of the DNA is better explained by TRBJ2-1, so the J call may be wrong. The CDR3 has 12 amino acids. In germline, CDR1 is MNHEY, CDR2 SVGEGT. The CDR3 region has the DNA TGTGCCAGCAGTTACGGGCTAGTTGAGCAGTTCTTC. Residues: CASSYGLVEQFF.

This sequence joins TRBV18 and TRBJ1-1; no clear D. Looked up from germline, CDR1 is KGHSH and CDR2 is LQKENI. The V end was cut by 4 bases, the J end by 3 bases, with 9 bases between. CDR3 size: 13 residues. CDR3 loop: CASSLNRDTEAFF. The CDR3 DNA is TGTGCCAGCTCACTAAACCGGGACACTGAAGCTTTCTTT. The full variable domain, in which reference TRBV18 and TRBJ1-1 provide the parts outside the CDR3, is NAGVMQNPRHLVRRRGQEARLRCSPMKGHSHVYWYRQLPEEGLKFMVYLQKENIIDESGMPKERFSAEFPKEGPSILRIQQVVRGDSAAYFCASSLNRDTEAFFGQGTRLTVV.

This clonotype was detected only a few times. The chain is built from TRBV9 and TRBJ2-3, with TRBD2 matching over 10 bases. J lost 1 base, V lost 4 bases, and 18 bases had no gene match. The CDR3 runs 20 residues. Germline CDR1 reads SGDLS; CDR2 reads YYNGEE. The CDR3 protein is CASSPGVAGGYPLGTDTQYF. Here the CDR3 DNA reads TGTGCCAGCAGCCCGGGGGTAGCGGGGGGTTATCCCCTGGGCACAGATACGCAGTATTTT.